Below, 27 T cell receptor beta chains from the same sample are listed, as sequenced in a study of cytomegalovirus exposure and HLA in healthy donors. The method was immunoSEQ multiplex PCR; TCRdb's version includes in-frame clones alone and lacks a portion of them. The data hold fewer than 200,000 clones, with 86% observed a single time. The sequenced sample was PBMCs. These receptors all come from a woman aged 18-29 years in good health and CMV-seronegative.

This chain connects TRBV29-1 to TRBJ2-4; D gene uncertain. The germline V gene has CDR1 SQVTM and CDR2 ANQGSEA. Trimming pared 0 bases from V and 1 base from J, leaving 10 bases between. CDR3 length equals 15 residues. The CDR3 region is CSVEDPRGAKNIQYF. As DNA, the CDR3 is TGCAGCGTTGAAGATCCTAGAGGTGCCAAAAACATTCAGTACTTC.

The CDR3 DNA reads as TGTGCCAGCAGTTTTACAGGGACGAGGGAGACCCAGTACTTC. The encoded protein is CASSFTGTRETQYF. The chain recombines TRBV27 with TRBJ2-5; tentatively, D is TRBD1 (6 bases). The CDR3 extends over 14 amino acids. V was shortened by 3 bases and J by 5 bases, with 13 bases between the two germline ends. Per the germline V gene, CDR1 is MNHEY and CDR2 is SMNVEV (reference sequence).

There are a few counts of this clone. One end of the junction does not line up with germline, which may come from a read error. J is TRBJ1-2 and V is TRBV18; D ambiguous. Per the germline V gene, CDR1 is KGHSH and CDR2 is LQKENI. This CDR3 region has 12 residues. As DNA, the CDR3 is TGTGCCAGCTCACCCCCGAACTACGGCTACACCTTC. It is translated as CASSPPNYGYTF.

The chain recombines TRBV7-9 with TRBJ1-3; D possibly corresponds to TRBD1 (5 bases). Trimming took off 11 bases at V and 0 bases at J, with 14 bases between the two ends. CDR1 and CDR2 (germline): SEHNR, FQNEAQ (reference sequence). There are 14 residues in the CDR3. The CDR3 is CAGPDTCSGNTIYF. As DNA, the CDR3 is TGTGCCGGACCGGACACTTGCTCTGGAAACACCATATATTTT.

The chain joins TRBV7-2 to TRBJ2-3, with D possibly being TRBD2 (6 bases). The germline CDR1 and CDR2 sequences are SGHTA and FQGNSA. The CDR3 consists of 17 residues. Trimming removed 6 bases at V and 3 bases at J, with 22 bases between. The CDR3 loop reads CASSLFFGGVSTDTQYF. The DNA of the CDR3 is TGTGCCAGCAGTCTGTTTTTCGGGGGAGTATCAACAGATACGCAGTATTTT.

The V call is TRBV5-1, the J call TRBJ2-1, with TRBD1 identical over 8 bases. The CDR3 covers 17 residues. Germline assignment: CDR1 SGHRS and CDR2 YFSETQ. Germline trimming cut 0 bases from V and 7 bases from J; bases unmatched to any gene: 12. The CDR3 coding sequence is TGCGCCAGCAGCTTGGTTAGGACAGGGACCAACCCTAATGAGCAGTTCTTC. This gives the protein CASSLVRTGTNPNEQFF.

This clone turned up a few times. The rearrangement links TRBV4-3 to TRBJ1-3, with D uncertain. There are 15 residues in the CDR3. Trimming took off 1 base at V and 0 bases at J, with 7 bases between the two ends. CDR1 and CDR2 (germline): LGHNA, YSLEER. CDR3 amino acids: CASSQGWLSGNTIYF. CDR3 nucleotides: TGCGCCAGCAGCCAAGGGTGGCTCTCTGGAAACACCATATATTTT.

This clone was observed a handful of times. The chain has TRBV4-3 and TRBJ1-5; D remains unclear. Trimming cost V 0 bases and J 3 bases, with 12 bases left between them. Germline CDR1 LGHNA, CDR2 YSLEER. CDR3 size: 16 residues. As DNA, the CDR3 is TGCGCCAGCAGCCAAGACTGGCACATGAACAATCAGCCCCAGCATTTT. As protein: CASSQDWHMNNQPQHF.

This clone turned up a few times. The genes are TRBV5-4 and TRBJ1-2; a weak D match, TRBD1 (6 bases). Germline CDR1 is SGHNT and CDR2 is YYREEE (reference sequence). Trimming removed 0 bases at V and 5 bases at J, with 8 bases between. The CDR3 spans 13 residues. CDR3 nucleotide sequence: TGTGCCAGCAGCTTGGGGACAGAGTATGGCTACACCTTC. It is translated as CASSLGTEYGYTF.

The chain joins TRBV5-1 to TRBJ2-7; 13 nucleotides match TRBD2. The V and J ends lost 0 bases and 6 bases, in that order; junction bases with no gene match: 6. The CDR3 covers 16 residues. CDR1 and CDR2 (germline): SGHRS, YFSETQ. The CDR3 loop reads CASSLGGLAGEIEQYF. CDR3 bases: TGCGCCAGCAGCTTGGGAGGACTAGCGGGAGAGATCGAGCAGTACTTC.

The chain carries TRBV2 and TRBJ2-3; tentatively, D is TRBD2 (5 bases). The V gene's germline CDR1 is SNHLY and CDR2 FYNNEI. Trimming stripped 9 bases from V and 4 bases from J, with 17 bases between. The CDR3 is 14 residues long. The CDR3 loop reads CASCSSERADTQYF. In DNA form, the CDR3 reads TGTGCCAGTTGCTCCTCTGAGAGGGCAGATACGCAGTATTTT.

The chain has TRBV4-3 and TRBJ1-2; D is uncertain. This CDR3 region has 15 residues. Germline values: CDR1 LGHNA, CDR2 YSLEER. V was trimmed by 3 bases and J by 4 bases, leaving 15 bases between them. CDR3 amino acids: CASSQGLQFAYGYTF. The CDR3 DNA reads TGCGCCAGCAGCCAGGGCCTTCAGTTCGCCTATGGCTACACCTTC.

The rearrangement joins TRBV5-1 to TRBJ1-2; D possibly corresponds to TRBD1 (5 bases). This CDR3 contains 14 residues. V lost 1 base and J 3 bases, leaving 10 bases between the germline ends. Germline assignment: CDR1 SGHRS and CDR2 YFSETQ. The CDR3 region is CASSLMGGDYGYTF. The CDR3 DNA reads as TGCGCCAGCAGCTTGATGGGGGGTGACTATGGCTACACCTTC.

The V gene is TRBV5-6, the J gene TRBJ2-5; tentatively, D is TRBD1 (5 bases). CDR1 is SGHDT, CDR2 YYEEEE, per germline. Trimming took off 2 bases at V and 5 bases at J, with 22 bases between the two ends. The CDR3 sequence is 17 residues long. The CDR3 nucleotides are TGTGCCAGCAGCTTAGCCGCGACAGCCGACTGGAGCGAGACCCAGTACTTC. As protein: CASSLAATADWSETQYF.

The CDR3 DNA reads as TGTGCCAGCAGCTCAGGACTAGCGGGAACCTACGAGCAGTACTTC. Residues: CASSSGLAGTYEQYF. The chain combines TRBV11-2 with TRBJ2-7, with 12 nucleotides matching TRBD2. This CDR3 spans 15 amino acids. Germline V CDR1 and CDR2: SGHAT, FQNNGV. V lost 4 bases and J lost 2; bases outside the gene matches: 3. Full variable domain (outside the CDR3, taken from reference TRBV11-2 and TRBJ2-7): EAGVAQSPRYKIIEKRQSVAFWCNPISGHATLYWYQQILGQGPKLLIQFQNNGVVDDSQLPKDRFSAERLKGVDSTLKIQPAKLEDSAVYLCASSSGLAGTYEQYFGPGTRLTVT.

The chain uses TRBV18 and TRBJ1-6; D remains ambiguous. V was cut by 2 bases and J by 10 bases, with 12 bases left in between. Germline assignment: CDR1 KGHSH and CDR2 LQKENI. The CDR3 contains 14 residues. The CDR3 loop is CASSPEGGLSPLHF. CDR3 nucleotide sequence: TGTGCCAGCTCACCAGAAGGAGGTTTATCACCCCTCCACTTT.

The sample holds a few counts of this clone. The V call is TRBV7-6, the J call TRBJ2-7; TRBD2 might be the D (5 bases). V was cut by 1 base and J by 4 bases, with 11 bases left in between. CDR3 length: 14 amino acids. The germline V gene encodes CDR1 SGHVS and CDR2 FNYEAQ. CDR3 nucleotide sequence: TGTGCCAGCAGCTTAGGTTCTAGGGAGTACGAGCAGTACTTC. Its translation: CASSLGSREYEQYF.

The chain carries TRBV5-8 and TRBJ1-1, with no clear D. This CDR3 is 14 amino acids long. Per the germline V gene, CDR1 is SGHTS and CDR2 is YDEGEE. Trimming removed 7 bases from V and 1 base from J, with 14 bases in between. The CDR3 DNA sequence: TGTGCCAGCGGTATCGGGTTACCGAACACTGAAGCTTTCTTT. This encodes CASGIGLPNTEAFF.

The chain couples TRBV12-5 to TRBJ2-5, with D hard to call. V lost 0 bases, J lost 5 bases, and 7 bases lay in between. The CDR3 is 13 residues long. Germline V gene lookup returns CDR1 LGHNT and CDR2 FRNRAP. The chain's CDR3 is CASGLVLRETQYF. CDR3 nucleotide sequence: TGTGCTAGTGGTTTGGTCTTACGGGAGACCCAGTACTTC.

The J gene is TRBJ2-2, the V gene TRBV6-4; TRBD2 agrees at 7 bases. With V trimmed by 2 bases and J by 7 bases, 13 bases remained unmatched. Germline values: CDR1 MRHNA, CDR2 SNTAGT. The CDR3 runs 17 residues. The CDR3 bases are TGTGCCAGCAGTGACCCACGTAGGCTAGCGGCGAGCGGGGAGCTGTTTTTT. Translation: CASSDPRRLAASGELFF.

This chain connects TRBV27 to TRBJ2-3; D may be TRBD2 (6 bases). This CDR3 is 13 amino acids long. The V gene lost 3 bases and the J gene lost 5 bases, with 9 bases spanning the gap. The germline CDR1 and CDR2 sequences are MNHEY and SMNVEV (reference sequence). The CDR3 DNA sequence: TGTGCCAGCAGTTTGGGCGGGAAAGATACGCAGTATTTT. This gives the protein CASSLGGKDTQYF.

This chain links TRBV15 with TRBJ2-3; D might be TRBD2 (6 bases). V was trimmed by 9 bases and J by 4 bases, leaving 26 bases between them. Germline CDR1 reads LNHNV; CDR2 reads YYDKDF (reference sequence). CDR3 length: 17 amino acids. CDR3 DNA: TGTGCCACTCAGATATATCCCCTTGCGGGGCGGTCAGATACGCAGTATTTT. Its translation is CATQIYPLAGRSDTQYF.

V gene TRBV14 combines with J gene TRBJ2-2; TRBD1 might be the D (6 bases). V lost 4 bases and J 4 bases, leaving 10 bases between the germline ends. Germline CDR1 is SGHDN and CDR2 is FVKESK. The CDR3 loop spans 14 amino acids. CDR3 nucleotides: TGTGCCAGCAGCCTAACAGGGCGCACCGGGGAGCTGTTTTTT. Amino acids: CASSLTGRTGELFF.

The chain uses TRBV6-5 and TRBJ1-1; perhaps TRBD1 as D (6 bases). The germline gives CDR1 MNHEY, CDR2 SVGAGI. V was trimmed by 6 bases and J by 4 bases, leaving 18 bases between them. The length of the CDR3 is 15 residues. The DNA of the CDR3 is TGTGCCAGCAGACAACGCCGGGGGGGCTCCACTGAAGCTTTCTTT. This encodes CASRQRRGGSTEAFF.

This sequence joins TRBV10-3 and TRBJ1-2; D ambiguous. Germline lookup yields CDR1 ENHRY and CDR2 SYGVKD. V lost 11 bases and J 7 bases, leaving 23 bases between the germline ends. The CDR3 covers 14 residues. CDR3 DNA sequence: TGTGCCGTTCGAGTAGACGGACTTTTTATTGGCTACACCTTC. Translated, it gives CAVRVDGLFIGYTF.

The CDR3 DNA reads TGTGCCAGCAGTTTATCTTTAGCGGTTTTGAACACCGGGGAGCTGTTTTTT. This codes for CASSLSLAVLNTGELFF. The chain couples TRBV27 to TRBJ2-2, with D perhaps matching TRBD2 (6 bases). Between the trimmed V and J ends, which lost 0 bases and 1 base, there was a span of 12 bases. Germline CDR1 and CDR2: MNHEY and SMNVEV (reference sequence). The CDR3 extends over 17 amino acids.

On this clone itself: The junction does not match germline at one end; this may be a read error. The chain uses TRBV27 and TRBJ2-7, with TRBD1 matching over 9 bases. Germline assignment: CDR1 MNHEY and CDR2 SMNVEV (reference sequence). This CDR3 contains 11 residues. The CDR3 reads CASSRGQGRVF. CDR3 sequence (DNA): TGTGCCAGCAGTCGGGGACAGGGAAGAGTCTTC.